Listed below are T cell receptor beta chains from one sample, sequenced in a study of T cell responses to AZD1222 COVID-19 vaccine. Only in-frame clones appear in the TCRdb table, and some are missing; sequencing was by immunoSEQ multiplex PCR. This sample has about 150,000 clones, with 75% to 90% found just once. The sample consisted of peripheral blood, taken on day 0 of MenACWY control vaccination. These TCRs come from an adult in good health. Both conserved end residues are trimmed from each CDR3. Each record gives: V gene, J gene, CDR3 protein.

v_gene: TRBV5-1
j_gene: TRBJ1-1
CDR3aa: ASSSGTGGLNTEAF

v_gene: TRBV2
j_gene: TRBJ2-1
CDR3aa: ASGETRSPYNEQF

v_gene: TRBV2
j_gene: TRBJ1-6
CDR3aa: ASSGTGGPSKNSPLH

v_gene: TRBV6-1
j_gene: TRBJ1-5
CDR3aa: ASSEGWGFYSNQPQH

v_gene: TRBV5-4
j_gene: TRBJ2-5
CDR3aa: ASSSDRPQETQY

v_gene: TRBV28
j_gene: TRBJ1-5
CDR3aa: ASSSPSPGRGNQPQH

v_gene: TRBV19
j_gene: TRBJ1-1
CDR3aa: ASNVRDTEAF

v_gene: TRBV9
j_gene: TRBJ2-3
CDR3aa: ASSAGQGPDTQY

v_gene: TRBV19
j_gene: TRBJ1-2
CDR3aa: ASSMAADYGYT

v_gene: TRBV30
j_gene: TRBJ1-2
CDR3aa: AWTNLYGYT